These 12 T cell receptor beta chains came from one sample sequenced in a study of regulatory T cells in long-lasting Graves disease. Stated time point: persistent/refractory GD, antithyroid drugs over 5 years with positive TRAb. Extracted PBMC RNA gave rise to the TCR library. Construction of the TCR beta libraries employed iRepertoire HTBI primers in conjunction with Arm-PCR of CDR3 regions. From the multiplex PCR reads, TCRdb called clonotypes with MiXCR, one entry per CDR3 protein. Of hundreds of thousands of distinct CDR3 sequences listed, approximately 31% are singletons. The sequencing used peripheral blood mononuclear cells (PBMCs), collected when the disease was refractory, from a patient treated with antithyroid drugs. These receptor sequences come from a female donor with Graves disease.

The J gene is TRBJ1-5, the V gene TRBV28; TRBD1 might be the D (5 bases). The CDR3 is made up of 15 amino acids. Germline V lookup: CDR1 MDHEN, CDR2 SYDVKM. V lost 1 base and J 7 bases, leaving 14 bases between the germline ends. CDR3 sequence reads: CASSLFQGSGQPQHF. CDR3 nucleotide sequence: TGTGCCAGCAGTTTATTTCAGGGATCTGGGCAGCCCCAGCATTTT.

For this clonotype: Compared with germline, one end of the junction differs, possibly owing to a read error. V gene TRBV9 combines with J gene TRBJ2-5, with D perhaps matching TRBD1 (6 bases). The CDR3 runs 15 residues. The V gene's germline CDR1 is SGDLS and CDR2 YYNGEE. CDR3: CASSTGQMYHETQYF. CDR3 nucleotides: TGTGCCAGCAGCACCGGACAGATGTACCACGAGACCCAGTACTTC.

The chain has TRBV18 and TRBJ1-2, with D perhaps matching TRBD1 (6 bases). The CDR3 sequence is 14 residues long. The germline V and J ends were trimmed by 3 bases and 2 bases, with 10 bases remaining between them. Germline lookup yields CDR1 KGHSH and CDR2 LQKENI. The CDR3 reads CASSPDSRNYGYTF. In DNA form, the CDR3 reads TGTGCCAGCTCACCGGACAGTCGAAACTATGGCTACACCTTC.

V and J are TRBV12-3 or TRBV12-4 and TRBJ1-1, with D possibly matching TRBD1 (5 bases). The CDR3 totals 14 residues. Trimming left V 7 bases short and J 5 bases short, with 17 bases between. CDR3 nucleotides: TGTGCCAGCAATAGAGCAGGCGGGGGGACTGAAGCTTTCTTT. Translated: CASNRAGGGTEAFF.

J is TRBJ2-4 and V is TRBV18; D gene ambiguous. From germline, CDR1 is KGHSH and CDR2 LQKENI. Trimming stripped 6 bases from V and 8 bases from J, with 14 bases between. There are 13 residues in the CDR3. The CDR3, as DNA: TGTGCCAGCTCGCCGGGCCTTGGGGACATTCAGTACTTC. Translated, it gives CASSPGLGDIQYF.

This sequence joins TRBV30 and TRBJ2-5, with 9 bases fitting TRBD1. The CDR3 is made up of 15 amino acids. With 3 bases clipped from V and 2 bases from J, the junction kept 7 bases outside the gene matches. Germline CDR1 reads GTSNPN; CDR2 reads SVGIG (reference sequence). CDR3 region: CAWRGTGFGQETQYF. As DNA, the CDR3 is TGTGCCTGGAGAGGGACAGGGTTTGGACAAGAGACCCAGTACTTC.

The chain recombines TRBV7-9 with TRBJ2-2, with 10 bases aligning to TRBD2. The length of the CDR3 is 17 residues. V lost 5 bases to trimming and J lost 3 bases; unmatched junction nucleotides: 9. Germline V gene sequence: CDR1 SEHNR, CDR2 FQNEAQ (reference sequence). The CDR3 nucleotides are TGTGCCAGCAGCCCCTCGCTAGCGGGAGTCGACACCGGGGAGCTGTTTTTT. Protein: CASSPSLAGVDTGELFF.

This clonotype was counted only a few times. This rearrangement joins TRBV15 to TRBJ2-7, with D possibly TRBD2 on 6 matching bases. Germline CDR1 reads LNHNV; CDR2 reads YYDKDF (reference sequence). The CDR3 sequence is 14 residues long. Trimming cost V 0 bases and J 2 bases, with 8 bases left between them. CDR3: CATSREEGPYEQYF. As DNA, the CDR3 is TGTGCCACCAGCAGAGAGGAGGGCCCCTACGAGCAGTACTTC.

This clonotype showed up just a few times. V gene TRBV20-1 combines with J gene TRBJ1-1; weak D call: TRBD1 (6 bases). This CDR3 is 16 amino acids long. The ends were cut back, 3 bases at V and 5 bases at J, with 22 bases in the middle. Germline CDR1 is DFQATT and CDR2 is SNEGSKA (reference sequence). This CDR3 is CSASHDRKLRWTEAFF. The CDR3 DNA sequence: TGCAGTGCTAGCCACGACAGGAAATTACGATGGACTGAAGCTTTCTTT.

This clonotype was seen a few times. The chain is built from TRBV28 and TRBJ1-2, with 10 bases matching TRBD1. Unmatched junction bases numbered 7, after V lost 1 base and J lost 5 bases. The CDR3 is 16 residues long. Germline CDR1 and CDR2: MDHEN and SYDVKM. The CDR3 region is CASSLLRWGQGYGYTF. The CDR3 region has the DNA TGTGCCAGCAGTTTATTACGTTGGGGACAGGGGTATGGCTACACCTTC.

This clonotype was detected once. V is TRBV29-1 and J is TRBJ1-3; D is unresolved. The CDR3 has 16 amino acids. V was shortened by 0 bases and J by 4 bases, with 16 bases between the two germline ends. Germline CDR1 is SQVTM and CDR2 is ANQGSEA. The CDR3 loop is CSVEEQEGRRGNTIYF. As DNA, the CDR3 is TGCAGCGTTGAAGAGCAAGAGGGCCGTCGGGGAAACACCATATATTTT.

As to this clonotype: Germline is not matched at one junction end, which may reflect a read error. The rearrangement uses TRBV28 and TRBJ1-5; no definite D call. CDR1 and CDR2 (germline): MDHEN, SYDVKM. The CDR3 extends over 16 amino acids. CDR3 in amino acids: CASSETRGSSKQPQHF. The CDR3 nucleotides are TGTGCCAGCAGCGAAACCCGGGGTAGTAGCAAACAGCCCCAGCATTTT.